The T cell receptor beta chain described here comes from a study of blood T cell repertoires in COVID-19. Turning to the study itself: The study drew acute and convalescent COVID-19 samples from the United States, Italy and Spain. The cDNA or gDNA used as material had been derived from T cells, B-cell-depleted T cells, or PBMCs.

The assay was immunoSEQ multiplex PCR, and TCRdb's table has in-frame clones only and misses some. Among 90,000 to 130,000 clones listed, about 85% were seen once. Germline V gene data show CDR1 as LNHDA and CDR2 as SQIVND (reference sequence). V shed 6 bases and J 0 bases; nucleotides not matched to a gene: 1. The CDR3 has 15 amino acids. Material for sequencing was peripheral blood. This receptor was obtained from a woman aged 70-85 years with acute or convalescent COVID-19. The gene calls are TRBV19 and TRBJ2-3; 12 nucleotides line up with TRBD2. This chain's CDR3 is CASSLAGGSTDTQYF. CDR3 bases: TGTGCCAGTAGCCTAGCGGGGGGGAGCACAGATACGCAGTATTTT. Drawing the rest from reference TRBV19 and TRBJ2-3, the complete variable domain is DGGITQSPKYLFRKEGQNVTLSCEQNLNHDAMYWYRQDPGQGLRLIYYSQIVNDFQKGDIAEGYSVSREKKESFPLTVTSAQKNPTAFYLCASSLAGGSTDTQYFGPGTRLTVL.